The clone carrying this T cell receptor beta chain was seen a single time. The antigen is unknown. This sample is part of a study of PD-1 blockade in classical Hodgkin lymphoma. Study findings and constraints: In CD4+ cells, TCR diversity went up significantly by C4D1, but in CD8+ cells it did not.

Described time point: cycle 4 day 1 (C4D1), after 5 to 7 weeks of nivolumab. There was relapse after autologous stem cell transplantation in every patient, and there was variation in brentuximab vedotin exposure. CDR1 MDHEN and CDR2 SYDVKM come from the germline V gene. V lost 2 bases and J 5 bases, leaving 12 bases between the germline ends. The CDR3 is made up of 14 amino acids. TCRdb's copy holds only in-frame clones and misses some; the assay was immunoSEQ multiplex PCR. The sample holds 100,000 or so clones, roughly nine tenths seen once. The V call is TRBV28, the J call TRBJ1-1; a possible D gene is TRBD1 (6 bases). The sequences come from peripheral blood mononuclear cells (PBMCs), collected before the fourth cycle of nivolumab. This receptor was identified in a human donor with classical Hodgkin lymphoma. CDR3 DNA sequence: TGTGCCAGCAGTTTAAAGGGGGTGCGGACTGAAGCTTTCTTT. This gives the protein CASSLKGVRTEAFF.